The present TCR beta chain was sequenced within a study of blood T cell repertoires in COVID-19. This CDR3 has 14 amino acids. V lost 3 bases, J lost 8 bases, and 16 bases lay in between. Germline loops: CDR1 SGHRS, CDR2 YFSETQ. Profiling relied on immunoSEQ multiplex PCR, and the TCRdb table lists in-frame clones only, not all of them. This table has about 410,000 clones, approximately 91% appearing once. Input material: peripheral blood. The sequence was collected from a woman aged 40 to 49 with COVID-19, enrolled during active disease. J is TRBJ2-3 and V is TRBV5-1, with D maybe TRBD2 (6 bases). DNA of the CDR3: TGCGCCAGCAGCTCAGGCGGGGAAACCCTTACGCAGTATTTT. As protein: CASSSGGETLTQYF.